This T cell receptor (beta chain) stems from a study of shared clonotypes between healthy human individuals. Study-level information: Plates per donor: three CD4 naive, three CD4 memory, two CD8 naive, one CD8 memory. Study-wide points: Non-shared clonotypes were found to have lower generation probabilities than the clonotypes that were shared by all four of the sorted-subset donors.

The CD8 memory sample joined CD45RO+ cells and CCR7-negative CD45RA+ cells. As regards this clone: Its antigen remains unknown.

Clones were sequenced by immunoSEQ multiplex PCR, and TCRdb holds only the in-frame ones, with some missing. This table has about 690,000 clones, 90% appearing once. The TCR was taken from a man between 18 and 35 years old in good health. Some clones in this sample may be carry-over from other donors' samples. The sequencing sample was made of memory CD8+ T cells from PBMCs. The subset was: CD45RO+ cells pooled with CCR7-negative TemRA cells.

In nucleotides, the CDR3 is TGTGCCAGCAGTGAGGACAGGGGGAATCAGCCCCAGCATTTT. Amino acid sequence: CASSEDRGNQPQHF. The chain uses TRBV6-5 and TRBJ1-5; 10 bases match TRBD1. CDR1 and CDR2 (germline): MNHEY, SVGAGI. With 5 bases clipped from V and 4 bases from J, the junction kept 2 bases outside the gene matches. This CDR3 region has 14 residues.